These 20 T cell receptor beta chains were sequenced from one sample in a study of blood T cell repertoires in COVID-19. The protocol was immunoSEQ multiplex PCR, while the TCRdb copy is restricted to in-frame clones and leaves out a portion. Of 95,000 to 110,000 clones in the sample, approximately 84% were seen once. Sequencing input: peripheral blood. Receptors were obtained from a human donor in a cohort sampled during active COVID-19.

The chain recombines TRBV12-3 or TRBV12-4 with TRBJ2-3, with 8 bases lining up with TRBD2. V was pared by 11 bases and J by 5 bases, with 9 bases of the junction left unmatched. The CDR3 totals 13 residues. The CDR3 loop reads CASRASGGDTQYF. CDR3 bases: TGTGCCTCCCGAGCGAGCGGGGGAGATACGCAGTATTTT.

The V and J genes are TRBV19 and TRBJ2-2; maybe TRBD1 (5 bases). Trimming pared 2 bases from V and 6 bases from J, leaving 16 bases between. The CDR3 runs 16 residues. Germline CDR1 reads LNHDA; CDR2 reads SQIVND (reference sequence). The CDR3 DNA follows: TGTGCCAGTAGTATAAGAAGACAGAATGGCCCCGGGGAGCTGTTTTTT. Its translation: CASSIRRQNGPGELFF. Full variable domain (rest looked up from reference TRBV19 and TRBJ2-2): DGGITQSPKYLFRKEGQNVTLSCEQNLNHDAMYWYRQDPGQGLRLIYYSQIVNDFQKGDIAEGYSVSREKKESFPLTVTSAQKNPTAFYLCASSIRRQNGPGELFFGEGSRLTVL.

The chain recombines TRBV15 with TRBJ1-5; D might be TRBD1 (5 bases). Germline values: CDR1 LNHNV, CDR2 YYDKDF (reference sequence). With 7 bases removed from V and 3 bases from J, the gap between germline ends came to 16 bases. The CDR3 is 15 amino acids. The CDR3 DNA sequence: TGTGCCACCACTCCCGGAGGGGCGCTCAATCAGCCCCAGCATTTT. Protein: CATTPGGALNQPQHF.

The gene calls are TRBV27 and TRBJ2-5; possibly TRBD2 for D (6 bases). Germline CDR1 reads MNHEY; CDR2 reads SMNVEV (reference sequence). The CDR3 is 14 residues long. V was trimmed by 6 bases and J by 1 base, leaving 12 bases between them. The CDR3 DNA reads as TGTGCCAGCAGCCCCTCTAGCGTCCAAGAGACCCAGTACTTC. Translated: CASSPSSVQETQYF.

This chain joins TRBV6-5 and TRBJ1-3; 9 positions agree with TRBD1. The CDR3 spans 15 residues. Per germline, CDR1 MNHEY and CDR2 SVGAGI. V was clipped by 11 bases and J by 7 bases; unmatched bases: 15. This chain's CDR3 is CASAGTGIGSNTIYF. CDR3 sequence (DNA): TGTGCCTCCGCCGGGACAGGGATTGGGAGTAACACCATATATTTT.

The chain recombines TRBV18 with TRBJ2-1; TRBD2 aligns across 8 bases. Trimming at V came to 4 bases and at J to 7 bases, leaving 6 bases not matched to a gene. Germline CDR1 reads KGHSH; CDR2 reads LQKENI. The CDR3 is made up of 14 amino acids. Here the CDR3 reads CASSRRGDGNEQFF. The CDR3 DNA follows: TGTGCCAGCTCACGGCGGGGGGACGGAAATGAGCAGTTCTTC.

This clone is a singleton in its sample. The chain carries TRBV14 and TRBJ1-3; D not resolved. With 0 bases removed from V and 4 bases from J, the gap between germline ends came to 16 bases. CDR3 length equals 17 residues. The germline V gene has CDR1 SGHDN and CDR2 FVKESK. The CDR3 loop is CASSQDLAWGGGNTIYF. Here the CDR3 DNA reads TGTGCCAGCAGCCAAGACCTGGCCTGGGGAGGAGGAAACACCATATATTTT.

This sequence joins TRBV19 and TRBJ2-1; unclear D gene. The V and J ends lost 3 bases and 7 bases respectively, with 16 bases between them. The CDR3 is 15 residues long. Germline lookup yields CDR1 LNHDA and CDR2 SQIVND (reference sequence). This CDR3 reads CASSIQSRNLNEQFF. Here the CDR3 DNA reads TGTGCCAGTAGTATTCAGTCCCGTAACCTTAATGAGCAGTTCTTC. Combining the CDR3 with reference TRBV19 and TRBJ2-1 gives the whole variable domain DGGITQSPKYLFRKEGQNVTLSCEQNLNHDAMYWYRQDPGQGLRLIYYSQIVNDFQKGDIAEGYSVSREKKESFPLTVTSAQKNPTAFYLCASSIQSRNLNEQFFGPGTRLTVL.

Regarding this clone: A much larger clone differs by one base, so this may be a read error. The chain uses TRBV2 and TRBJ1-2; 7 bases match TRBD1. Germline CDR1 reads SNHLY; CDR2 reads FYNNEI. The J segment lost 2 bases and the V segment lost 5 bases, leaving 2 bases of the junction unmatched. The CDR3 covers 13 residues. CDR3 in amino acids: CASSSTGNYGYTF. As DNA, the CDR3 is TGTGCCAGCAGTTCGACAGGGAACTATGGCTACACCTTC.

The CDR3 DNA reads TGTGCCAGCAGCTTGAGCGGCACCGGGGAGCTGTTTTTT. This translates into CASSLSGTGELFF. The chain uses TRBV7-9 and TRBJ2-2; D is perhaps TRBD2 (5 bases). Trimming left V 3 bases short and J 4 bases short, with 6 bases between. CDR1 and CDR2 from the germline V gene are SEHNR and FQNEAQ (reference sequence). This CDR3 comprises 13 residues.

The chain combines TRBV19 with TRBJ2-3; 8 positions match TRBD2. Germline loops: CDR1 LNHDA, CDR2 SQIVND (reference sequence). The CDR3 length is 15 residues. Trimming removed 10 bases from V and 4 bases from J; junction bases left unmatched: 13. In nucleotides, the CDR3 is TGTGCCACCAACCCGGGGGGGGGCCACCCAGATACGCAGTATTTT. Translated: CATNPGGGHPDTQYF. Looking up the rest from reference TRBV19 and TRBJ2-3 gives the full variable domain: DGGITQSPKYLFRKEGQNVTLSCEQNLNHDAMYWYRQDPGQGLRLIYYSQIVNDFQKGDIAEGYSVSREKKESFPLTVTSAQKNPTAFYLCATNPGGGHPDTQYFGPGTRLTVL.

As regards this clone: Other nucleotide sequences in the sample specify the same CDR3. J is TRBJ1-2 and V is TRBV12-3 or TRBV12-4, with D unresolved. The CDR3 totals 13 residues. V lost 6 bases and J 1 base, leaving 9 bases between the germline ends. This CDR3 reads CASSPTGNYGYTF. CDR3 sequence (DNA): TGTGCCAGCAGCCCGACGGGTAACTATGGCTACACCTTC.

The chain carries TRBV7-3 and TRBJ2-5, with 7 nucleotides matching TRBD1. Germline V gives CDR1 SGHTA, CDR2 FQGTGA. The CDR3 consists of 13 residues. V trimming: 3 bases; J trimming: 5 bases; junction bases outside the gene matches: 3. Here the CDR3 reads CASSLARGETQYF. In nucleotides, the CDR3 is TGTGCCAGCAGCTTGGCCAGGGGGGAGACCCAGTACTTC.

This clone was picked up one time. V is TRBV27 and J is TRBJ1-2; no clear D. This CDR3 is 14 amino acids long. Per the germline V gene, CDR1 is MNHEY and CDR2 is SMNVEV (reference sequence). Trimming pared 6 bases from V and 8 bases from J, leaving 19 bases between. The CDR3 is CASSPGPSPGGYTF. In nucleotides, the CDR3 is TGTGCCAGCAGCCCCGGACCCTCCCCGGGGGGCTACACCTTC.

This chain uses TRBV30 with TRBJ2-5, with a possible D match to TRBD1 (5 bases). The CDR3 runs to 15 residues. Trimming pared 0 bases from V and 5 bases from J, leaving 16 bases between. Germline V gene data show CDR1 as GTSNPN and CDR2 as SVGIG (reference sequence). CDR3 coding DNA: TGTGCCTGGAGTGTAAAAGGTGGGGCGAGGGAGACCCAGTACTTC. Protein product: CAWSVKGGARETQYF.

This clone was detected only a few times. The rearrangement links TRBV6-2 or TRBV6-3 to TRBJ2-1; TRBD2 aligns across 9 bases. This CDR3 spans 15 amino acids. V trimming: 6 bases; J trimming: 10 bases; junction bases outside the gene matches: 13. The germline gives CDR1 MNHEY, CDR2 SVGEGT. The CDR3 loop is CASSNSRGGWAEQFF. Written as DNA, the CDR3 is TGTGCCAGCAGCAATTCGCGGGGGGGCTGGGCGGAGCAGTTCTTC.

This clone was recorded only once. The V and J genes are TRBV28 and TRBJ1-2; D call uncertain. The V and J ends lost 6 bases and 2 bases respectively, with 19 bases between them. The length of the CDR3 is 16 residues. Germline loops: CDR1 MDHEN, CDR2 SYDVKM. The CDR3 DNA sequence: TGTGCCAGCAGGCAGATGCGGGCAGGAAAAAACTATGGCTACACCTTC. Protein product: CASRQMRAGKNYGYTF.

This clone was picked up one time. The genes are TRBV28 and TRBJ1-2; D not certain. V lost 3 bases to trimming and J lost 4 bases, with 18 bases between them. The germline gives CDR1 MDHEN, CDR2 SYDVKM. The CDR3 has 16 residues. This CDR3 is CASSFLNPGPIYGYTF. The DNA for the CDR3 is TGTGCCAGCAGTTTTCTCAATCCAGGCCCAATCTATGGCTACACCTTC.

The V gene is TRBV11-1, the J gene TRBJ1-2, with D maybe TRBD1 (6 bases). In germline, CDR1 is SGHAT, CDR2 FQDESV (reference sequence). The CDR3 extends over 14 amino acids. Trimming left V 4 bases short and J 6 bases short, with 15 bases between. The CDR3 DNA is TGTGCCAGCAGCTCAAGGACAGCCACAGATGGCTACACCTTC. Amino acid sequence: CASSSRTATDGYTF.

The CDR3 protein is CASSRGGPTGGELFF. CDR3 nucleotide sequence: TGTGCCAGCAGTAGGGGGGGACCCACGGGCGGGGAGCTGTTTTTT. The genes are TRBV27 and TRBJ2-2; D possibly corresponds to TRBD2 (7 bases). The CDR3 has 15 residues. Germline CDR1 and CDR2: MNHEY and SMNVEV (reference sequence). The V end was cut by 5 bases, the J end by 7 bases, with 17 bases between.